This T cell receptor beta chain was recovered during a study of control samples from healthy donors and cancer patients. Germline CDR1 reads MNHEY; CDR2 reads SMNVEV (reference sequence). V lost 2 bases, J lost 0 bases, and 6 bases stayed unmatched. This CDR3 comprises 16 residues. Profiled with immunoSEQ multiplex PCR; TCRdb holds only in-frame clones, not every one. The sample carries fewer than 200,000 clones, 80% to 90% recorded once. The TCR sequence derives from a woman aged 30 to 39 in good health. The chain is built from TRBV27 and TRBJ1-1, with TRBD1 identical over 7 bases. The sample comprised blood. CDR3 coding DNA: TGTGCCAGCAGTTTAAGGGGAGGGACAGTGAACACTGAAGCTTTCTTT. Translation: CASSLRGGTVNTEAFF.